This T cell receptor beta chain was recorded in a study of T-cell memory formation after mild COVID-19. About the research overall: Most TCR clusters belonged to a single donor. Whole-study results and caveats: In second-wave clones peaking day 37, SARS-CoV-2 specificity remained unconfirmed. The study found contracting CD4+ clones mainly in CM and EM and contracting CD8+ clones in EMRA.

TCRdb re-derived calls from the 5' RACE reads in MiXCR, one entry per CDR3 protein. Of under 600,000 distinct CDR3 sequences listed, about 20% are singletons. On this clonotype itself: Its specificity is unknown.

The V and J ends lost 0 bases and 7 bases respectively, with 12 bases between them. The CDR3 spans 13 residues. From germline, CDR1 is GTSNPN and CDR2 SVGIG (reference sequence). The source is an adult woman who had mild COVID-19 (a few samples of this study predate the infection). Cell type and time point are not known. Material for sequencing was PBMCs or a T cell subset sorted from them (not recorded which). This chain uses TRBV30 with TRBJ1-1, with D possibly being TRBD1 (5 bases). CDR3: CAWSVAGSSEAFF. Here the CDR3 DNA reads TGTGCCTGGAGTGTAGCAGGGTCCAGTGAAGCTTTCTTT. The full variable domain, its missing parts supplied by reference TRBV30 and TRBJ1-1, is SQTIHQWPATLVQPVGSPLSLECTVEGTSNPNLYWYRQAAGRGLQLLFYSVGIGQISSEVPQNLSASRPQDRQFILSSKKLLLSDSGFYLCAWSVAGSSEAFFGQGTRLTVV.